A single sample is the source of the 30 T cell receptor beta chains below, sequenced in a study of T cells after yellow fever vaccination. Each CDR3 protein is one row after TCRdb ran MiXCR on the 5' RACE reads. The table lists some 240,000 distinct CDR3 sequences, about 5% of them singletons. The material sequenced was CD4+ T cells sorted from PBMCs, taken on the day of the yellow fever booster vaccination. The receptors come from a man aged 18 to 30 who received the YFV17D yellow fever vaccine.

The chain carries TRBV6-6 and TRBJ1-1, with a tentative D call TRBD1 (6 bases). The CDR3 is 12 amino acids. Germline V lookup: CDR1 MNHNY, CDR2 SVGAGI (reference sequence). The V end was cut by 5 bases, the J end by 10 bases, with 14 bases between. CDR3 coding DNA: TGTGCCAGCAGTCCCACGGGGGGCCTAGCTTTCTTT. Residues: CASSPTGGLAFF.

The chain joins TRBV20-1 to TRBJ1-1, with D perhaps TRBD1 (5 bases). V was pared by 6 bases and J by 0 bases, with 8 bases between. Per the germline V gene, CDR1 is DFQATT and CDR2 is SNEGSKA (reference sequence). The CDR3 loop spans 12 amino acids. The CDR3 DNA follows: TGCAGTGCCAGACAGTTGAACACTGAAGCTTTCTTT. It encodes CSARQLNTEAFF.

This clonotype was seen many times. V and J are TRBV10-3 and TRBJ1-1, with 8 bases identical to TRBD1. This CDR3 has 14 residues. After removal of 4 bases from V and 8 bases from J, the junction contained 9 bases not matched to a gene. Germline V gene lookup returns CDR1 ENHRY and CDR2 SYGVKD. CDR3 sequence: CAISAGTGPLEAFF. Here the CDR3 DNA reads TGTGCCATCAGTGCAGGGACAGGACCTCTAGAAGCTTTCTTT.

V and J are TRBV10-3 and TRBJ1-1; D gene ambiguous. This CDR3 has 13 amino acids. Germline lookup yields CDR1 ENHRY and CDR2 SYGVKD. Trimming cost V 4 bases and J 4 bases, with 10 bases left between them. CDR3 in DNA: TGTGCCATCAGTGGTTTTGAGGGCACTGAAGCTTTCTTT. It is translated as CAISGFEGTEAFF.

CDR3 loop: CASSYSGGLSYEQYF. In nucleotides, the CDR3 is TGTGCCAGCAGTTATAGCGGGGGGCTCTCCTACGAGCAGTACTTC. The V gene is TRBV6-5, the J gene TRBJ2-7; TRBD2 aligns across 10 bases. The CDR3 runs to 15 residues. Germline values: CDR1 MNHEY, CDR2 SVGAGI. The V gene end was trimmed by 3 bases and the J gene end by 0 bases; junction bases not matched to a gene: 2.

Here the CDR3 reads CASERGGKGETQYF. The DNA of the CDR3 is TGTGCCAGCGAGCGGGGGGGCAAGGGTGAGACCCAGTACTTC. This rearrangement joins TRBV5-4 to TRBJ2-5; 10 bases align to TRBD2. The CDR3 consists of 14 residues. Germline V CDR1 and CDR2: SGHNT, YYREEE (reference sequence). J was trimmed by 5 bases and V by 7 bases; bases with no gene match: 8.

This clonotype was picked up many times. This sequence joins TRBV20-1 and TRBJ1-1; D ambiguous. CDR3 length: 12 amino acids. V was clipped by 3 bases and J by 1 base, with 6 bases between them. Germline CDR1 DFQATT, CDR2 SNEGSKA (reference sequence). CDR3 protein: CSASLRNTEAFF. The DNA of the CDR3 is TGCAGTGCTAGTCTTCGGAACACTGAAGCTTTCTTT.

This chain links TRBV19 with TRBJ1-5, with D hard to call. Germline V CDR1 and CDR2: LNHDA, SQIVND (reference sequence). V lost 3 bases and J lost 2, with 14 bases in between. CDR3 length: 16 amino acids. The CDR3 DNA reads TGTGCCAGTAGTATCGGGTGGGGTGGACGCAATCAGCCCCAGCATTTT. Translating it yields CASSIGWGGRNQPQHF.

In DNA, the CDR3 is TGTGCCAGCAGCTCGACCGTCTTTAGGGAGACCTATAATTCACCCCTCCACTTT. This codes for CASSSTVFRETYNSPLHF. The chain links TRBV6-5 to TRBJ1-6; no firm D call. The germline V gene has CDR1 MNHEY and CDR2 SVGAGI. This CDR3 contains 18 residues. Trimming removed 6 bases from V and 2 bases from J, with 20 bases in between.

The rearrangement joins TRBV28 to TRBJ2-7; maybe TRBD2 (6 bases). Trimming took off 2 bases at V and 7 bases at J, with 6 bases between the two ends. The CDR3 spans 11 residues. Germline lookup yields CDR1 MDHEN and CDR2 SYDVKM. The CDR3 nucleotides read TGTGCCAGCAGTTTAGGGAGGGAGCAGTACTTC. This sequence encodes CASSLGREQYF.

In DNA form, the CDR3 reads TGTGCCAGCAGCTTGGCTGGGTTTGATGGCTACACCTTC. It translates to CASSLAGFDGYTF. The V call is TRBV5-6, the J call TRBJ1-2; unclear D gene. V was clipped by 0 bases and J by 6 bases, with 9 bases between them. From germline, CDR1 is SGHDT and CDR2 YYEEEE. The CDR3 is 13 amino acids.

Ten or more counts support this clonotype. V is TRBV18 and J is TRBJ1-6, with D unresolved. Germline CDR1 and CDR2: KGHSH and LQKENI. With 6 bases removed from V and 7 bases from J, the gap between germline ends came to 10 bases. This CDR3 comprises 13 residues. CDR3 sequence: CASSRDGNSPLHF. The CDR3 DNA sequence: TGTGCCAGCTCTCGTGACGGCAATTCACCCCTCCACTTT.

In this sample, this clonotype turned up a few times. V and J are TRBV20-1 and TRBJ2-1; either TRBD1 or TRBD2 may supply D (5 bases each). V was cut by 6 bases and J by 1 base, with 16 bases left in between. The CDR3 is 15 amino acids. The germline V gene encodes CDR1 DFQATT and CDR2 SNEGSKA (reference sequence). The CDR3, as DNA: TGCAGTGCCTACCGGGGACGCAGATCCTACAATGAGCAGTTCTTC. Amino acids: CSAYRGRRSYNEQFF.

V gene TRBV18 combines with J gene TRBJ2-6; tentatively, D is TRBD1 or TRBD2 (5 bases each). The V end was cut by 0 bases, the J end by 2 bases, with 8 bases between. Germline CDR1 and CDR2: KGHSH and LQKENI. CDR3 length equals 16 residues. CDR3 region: CASSPPWGTGANVLTF. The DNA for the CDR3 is TGTGCCAGCTCACCACCATGGGGGACTGGGGCCAACGTCCTGACTTTC.

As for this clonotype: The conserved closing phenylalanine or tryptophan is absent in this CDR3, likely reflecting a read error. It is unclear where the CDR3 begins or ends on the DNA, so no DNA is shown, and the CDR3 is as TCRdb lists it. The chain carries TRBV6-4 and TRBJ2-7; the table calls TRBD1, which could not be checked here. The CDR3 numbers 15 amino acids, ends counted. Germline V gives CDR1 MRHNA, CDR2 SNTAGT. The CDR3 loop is CASSLRGTGPYEQDD.

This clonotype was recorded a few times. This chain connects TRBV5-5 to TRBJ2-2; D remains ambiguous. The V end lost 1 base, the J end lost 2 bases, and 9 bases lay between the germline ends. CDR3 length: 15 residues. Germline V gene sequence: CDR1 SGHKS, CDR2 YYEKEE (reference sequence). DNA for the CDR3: TGTGCCAGCAGCTTGTGGATTCTCAACACCGGGGAGCTGTTTTTT. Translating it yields CASSLWILNTGELFF. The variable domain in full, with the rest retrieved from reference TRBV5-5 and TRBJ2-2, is DAGVTQSPTHLIKTRGQQVTLRCSPISGHKSVSWYQQVLGQGPQFIFQYYEKEERGRGNFPDRFSARQFPNYSSELNVNALLLGDSALYLCASSLWILNTGELFFGEGSRLTVL.

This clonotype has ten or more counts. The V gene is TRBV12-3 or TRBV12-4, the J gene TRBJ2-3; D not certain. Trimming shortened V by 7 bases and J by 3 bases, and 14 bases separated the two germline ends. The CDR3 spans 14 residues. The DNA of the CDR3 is TGTGCCAGCACCCTATGGCTCCCGACAGATACGCAGTATTTT. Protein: CASTLWLPTDTQYF.

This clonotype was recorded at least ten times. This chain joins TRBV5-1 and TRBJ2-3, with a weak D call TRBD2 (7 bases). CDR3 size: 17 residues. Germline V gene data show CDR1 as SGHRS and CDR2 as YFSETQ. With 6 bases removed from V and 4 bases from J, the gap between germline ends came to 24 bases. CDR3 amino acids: CASTLSLGGGQADTQYF. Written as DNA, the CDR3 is TGCGCCAGCACCCTCTCTTTAGGGGGGGGCCAGGCAGATACGCAGTATTTT.

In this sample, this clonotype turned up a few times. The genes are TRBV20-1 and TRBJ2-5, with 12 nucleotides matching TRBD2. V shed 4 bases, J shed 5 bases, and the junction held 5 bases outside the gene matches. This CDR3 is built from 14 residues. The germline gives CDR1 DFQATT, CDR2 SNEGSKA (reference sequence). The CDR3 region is CSATSGTSGETQYF. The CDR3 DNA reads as TGCAGTGCTACTTCCGGGACTAGCGGGGAGACCCAGTACTTC.

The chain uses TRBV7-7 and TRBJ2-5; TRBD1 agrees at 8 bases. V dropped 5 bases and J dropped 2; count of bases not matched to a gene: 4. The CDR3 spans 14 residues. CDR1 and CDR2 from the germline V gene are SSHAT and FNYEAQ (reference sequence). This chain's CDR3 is CASSPNRGQETQYF. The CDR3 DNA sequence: TGTGCCAGCAGCCCCAACAGGGGGCAAGAGACCCAGTACTTC.

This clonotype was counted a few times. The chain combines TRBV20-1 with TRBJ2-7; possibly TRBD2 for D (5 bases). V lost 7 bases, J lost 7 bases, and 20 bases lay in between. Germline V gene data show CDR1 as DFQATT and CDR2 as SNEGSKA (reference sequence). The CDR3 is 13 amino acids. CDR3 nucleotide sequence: TGCAGTGTTACTAGGTATAGAACGGAGGAGCAGTACTTC. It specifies CSVTRYRTEEQYF.

The CDR3 reads CASSLRGDYEQYV. For the CDR3, the DNA is TGTGCCAGCAGTTTGAGGGGCGATTACGAGCAGTACGTC. The chain links TRBV12-3 or TRBV12-4 to TRBJ2-7; D tentatively fits TRBD1 or TRBD2 (5 bases each). The CDR3 runs to 13 residues. V lost 3 bases to trimming and J lost 4 bases, with 10 bases between them.

The CDR3 here is CASGRRVRNTIYF. The DNA of the CDR3 is TGTGCCAGCGGGAGGAGGGTTCGGAACACCATATATTTT. The chain combines TRBV12-3 or TRBV12-4 with TRBJ1-3; D ambiguous. This CDR3 has 13 residues. Trimming pared 8 bases from V and 7 bases from J, leaving 15 bases between.

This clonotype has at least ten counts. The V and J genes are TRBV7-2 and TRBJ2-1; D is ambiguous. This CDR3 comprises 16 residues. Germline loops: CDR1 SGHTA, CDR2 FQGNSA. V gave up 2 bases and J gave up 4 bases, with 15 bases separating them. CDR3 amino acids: CASSLLGLTTYNEQFF. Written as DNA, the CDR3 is TGTGCCAGCAGCTTATTGGGCCTAACGACTTACAATGAGCAGTTCTTC.

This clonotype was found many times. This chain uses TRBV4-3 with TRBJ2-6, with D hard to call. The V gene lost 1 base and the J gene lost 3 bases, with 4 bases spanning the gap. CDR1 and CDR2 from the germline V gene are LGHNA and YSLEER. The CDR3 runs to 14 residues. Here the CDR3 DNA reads TGCGCCAGCAGCCAAGGAAATGGGGCCAACGTCCTGACTTTC. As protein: CASSQGNGANVLTF.

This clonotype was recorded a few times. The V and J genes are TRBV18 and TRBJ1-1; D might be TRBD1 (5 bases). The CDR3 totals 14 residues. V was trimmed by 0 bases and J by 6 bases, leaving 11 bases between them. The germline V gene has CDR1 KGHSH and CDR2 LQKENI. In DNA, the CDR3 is TGTGCCAGCTCACCACCGGAGGGGACCCCTGAAGCTTTCTTT. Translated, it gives CASSPPEGTPEAFF.

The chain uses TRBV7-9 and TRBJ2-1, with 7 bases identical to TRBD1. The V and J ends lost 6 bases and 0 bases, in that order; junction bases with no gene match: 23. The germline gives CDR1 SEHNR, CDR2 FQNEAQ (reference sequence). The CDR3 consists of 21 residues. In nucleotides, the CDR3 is TGTGCCAGCAGTTCCGCTCCCCGGGACAGCATACTTAAAAGCTCCTACAATGAGCAGTTCTTC. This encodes CASSSAPRDSILKSSYNEQFF.

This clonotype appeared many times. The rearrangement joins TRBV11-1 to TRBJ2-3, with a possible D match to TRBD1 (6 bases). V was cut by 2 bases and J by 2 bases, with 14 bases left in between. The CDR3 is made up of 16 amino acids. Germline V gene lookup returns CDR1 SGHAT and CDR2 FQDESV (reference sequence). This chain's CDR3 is CASSLNDRLITDTQYF. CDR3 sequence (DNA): TGTGCCAGCAGCTTAAATGACAGGCTAATCACAGATACGCAGTATTTT.

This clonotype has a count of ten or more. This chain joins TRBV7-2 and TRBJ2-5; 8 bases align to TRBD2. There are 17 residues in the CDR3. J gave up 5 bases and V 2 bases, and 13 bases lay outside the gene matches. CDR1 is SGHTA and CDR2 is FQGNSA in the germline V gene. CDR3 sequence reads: CASSLRRGAAARETQYF. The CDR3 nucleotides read TGTGCCAGCAGCTTAAGGCGGGGGGCCGCGGCTCGCGAGACCCAGTACTTC.

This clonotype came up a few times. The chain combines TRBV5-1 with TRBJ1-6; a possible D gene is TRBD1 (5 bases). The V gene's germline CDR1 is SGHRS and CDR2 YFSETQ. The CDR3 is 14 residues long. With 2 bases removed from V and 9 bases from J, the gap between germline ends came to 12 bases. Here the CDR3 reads CASSFRDDSSPLHF. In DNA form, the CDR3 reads TGCGCCAGCAGCTTCCGGGACGACTCTTCACCCCTCCACTTT.